This T cell receptor beta chain was found in a study of T cell changes during pregnancy in multiple sclerosis. This CDR3 has 16 amino acids. The V gene's germline CDR1 is LNHNV and CDR2 YYDKDF (reference sequence). Between the trimmed V and J ends, which lost 0 bases and 8 bases, there was a span of 19 bases. The data were produced by immunoSEQ multiplex PCR, yet TCRdb's version contains in-frame clones alone and is incomplete. Seen here are tens of thousands of clones, 85% to 95% observed once, and the top ten hold more than 1%. V and J are TRBV15 and TRBJ2-5; D is perhaps TRBD1 (6 bases). Sequences were derived from peripheral blood, sampled in the first trimester of pregnancy. This clonotype was sampled from a female donor with multiple sclerosis, enrolled in a pregnancy study. DNA for the CDR3: TGTGCCACCAGCAGAGATACAGCAGGGGCCGTAGTAACCCAGTACTTC. It codes for CATSRDTAGAVVTQYF.